This TCR beta chain is from a study of blood T cell repertoires in COVID-19. The table came from immunoSEQ multiplex PCR; TCRdb's copy has only in-frame clones and leaves some out. In the table there are approximately 350,000 clones, 83% of which are singletons. Participants spanned ages about 18 to 100 years and resided in about two dozen US areas. Cohort 3 donors were reported recovered after two negative PCRs, clearance, or symptom resolution. This receptor was taken from a woman aged 50 to 60 who had recovered from COVID-19. The material sequenced was PBMCs or T cells enriched from blood (not recorded which).

The CDR3 DNA is TGTGCCAGCTCACCTGTTCCAGGGGGCTTAGAGGGCTATGGCTACACCTTC. This translates into CASSPVPGGLEGYGYTF. The rearrangement uses TRBV18 and TRBJ1-2; 8 bases align to TRBD1. Losses at the gene ends were 3 bases for V and 4 bases for J; bases not matched to a gene: 13. Germline assignment: CDR1 KGHSH and CDR2 LQKENI. The CDR3 extends over 17 amino acids.